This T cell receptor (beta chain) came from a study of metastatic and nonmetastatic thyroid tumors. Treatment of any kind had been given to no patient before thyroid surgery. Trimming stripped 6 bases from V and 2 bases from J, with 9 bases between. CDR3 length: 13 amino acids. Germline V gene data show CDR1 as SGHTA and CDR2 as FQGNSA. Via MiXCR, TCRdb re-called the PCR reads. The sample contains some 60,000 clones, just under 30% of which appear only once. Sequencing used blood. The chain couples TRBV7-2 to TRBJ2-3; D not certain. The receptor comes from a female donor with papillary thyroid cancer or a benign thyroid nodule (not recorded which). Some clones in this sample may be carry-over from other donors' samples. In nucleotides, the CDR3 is TGTGCCAGCAGGGTGGCCGTCACAGATACGCAGTATTTT. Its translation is CASRVAVTDTQYF.